The clone carrying this TCR beta chain was picked up one time. Its antigen is still unknown. The assay that was used to sequence DNA from cultured CD4+ T cells was the Oncomine TCR Beta short-read assay. Genomic DNA was isolated from CD4+ T cells that had been cultured. Each CDR3 protein gets one entry after TCRdb re-called the PCR reads with MiXCR. Of thousands of distinct CDR3 sequences listed, approximately 35% are singletons. This record comes from a study of vaccination and CD4 T cells after COVID-19. Study background: Control cultures used a CEFX viral epitope pool, an HIV-1 Nef peptide pool, or no peptide.

Trimming removed 6 bases from V and 2 bases from J; junction bases left unmatched: 10. The germline gives CDR1 MNHNS, CDR2 SASEGT. The CDR3 is 16 residues long. Stated treatment: approximately 11-day PBMC culture with coronavirus spike peptide pools or control peptides (ViraFEST assay). One should note that the unexposed donor's CD4+ T cells were collected before the COVID-19 pandemic (2011-2018). Culture conditions combined 2 million to 2.5 million PBMCs per well with 7.5 to 10 IU/ml IL-2 and roughly 10 ug/ml peptide pools. The sequencing sample was made of CD4+ T cells from blood, cultured in vitro. V is TRBV6-1 and J is TRBJ1-3; 7 nucleotides match TRBD1. This clonotype originated in a human donor in good health. The CDR3 reads CASRSRQGWTGNTIYF. DNA for the CDR3: TGTGCCAGCAGATCCCGACAGGGATGGACTGGAAACACCATATATTTT.